The T cell receptor (beta chain) described here comes from a study of metastatic and nonmetastatic thyroid tumors. Points from the study as a whole: Malignant thyroid tumors reportedly exceeded benign nodules significantly in TCR beta diversity, with the difference appearing in blood and tumor.

Concerning this clone: No antigen is known for it.

Patients underwent thyroid surgery, and none had received any treatment before it. Original processing methods: Building a distant-metastasis classifier for papillary thyroid cancer drew on CDR3 differences across clinicopathological groups. Via MiXCR, TCRdb re-called the PCR reads. These V and J calls rely on TCRdb rather than the paper's analysis. The data show around 29,000 clones, around 25% seen once. Germline V gives CDR1 MNHNS, CDR2 SASEGT. Between the trimmed V and J ends, which lost 6 bases and 0 bases, there was a span of 9 bases. The CDR3 covers 14 residues. The chain joins TRBV6-1 to TRBJ2-1; D call uncertain. This TCR was sampled from a female donor with papillary thyroid cancer or a benign thyroid nodule (not recorded which). Some clones in this sample may be carry-over from other donors' samples. Sequenced material: blood. This CDR3 is CASSPESSYNEQFF. CDR3 DNA: TGTGCCAGCAGCCCAGAGAGCTCCTACAATGAGCAGTTCTTC.